The TCR beta chain described here comes from a study of T cell responses to AZD1222 COVID-19 vaccine. This clone was detected once. Its antigen is as yet unknown. Study-wide results and caveats: It should be noted that donors were predominantly white British and more often female, and clonal diversity was possibly underestimated. Spike-specific TCRs gained breadth and depth after people received two AZD1222 doses.

The table came from immunoSEQ multiplex PCR; TCRdb's copy has only in-frame clones and leaves some out. The table includes more than 140,000 clones, about nine tenths detected once. Sequencing was performed on peripheral blood, taken on day 0 of MenACWY control vaccination. The source of this sequence is an adult in good health.

CDR3 DNA sequence: TGTGCCACTGAGGACTCTGGGGCCAACGTCCTGACTTTC. As protein: CATEDSGANVLTF. The gene calls are TRBV13 and TRBJ2-6; D uncertain. The CDR3 totals 13 residues. CDR1 and CDR2 (germline): PRHDT, FYEKMQ (reference sequence). V was clipped by 10 bases and J by 0 bases, with 7 bases between them. Full variable domain (remainder filled in from reference TRBV13 and TRBJ2-6): AAGVIQSPRHLIKEKRETATLKCYPIPRHDTVYWYQQGPGQDPQFLISFYEKMQSDKGSIPDRFSAQQFSDYHSELNMSSLELGDSALYFCATEDSGANVLTFGAGSRLTVL.